This TCR beta chain comes out of a study of T cell changes during pregnancy in multiple sclerosis. The germline V gene has CDR1 LNHDA and CDR2 SQIVND (reference sequence). V gave up 7 bases and J gave up 2 bases, with 12 bases separating them. The CDR3 consists of 15 residues. The assay was immunoSEQ multiplex PCR, and TCRdb's table has in-frame clones only and misses some. The table has under 60,000 clones, around 93% seen once; the top ten hold approximately 0.6%. This chain connects TRBV19 to TRBJ1-6, with D unresolved. Sequencing used CD4+ T cells from peripheral blood mononuclear cells, obtained after pregnancy. This receptor was taken from a female donor with multiple sclerosis, enrolled in a pregnancy study. CDR3 nucleotide sequence: TGTGCCAGTAAACTGGGCCGCACCTATAATTCACCCCTCCACTTT. Its protein product is CASKLGRTYNSPLHF.